The 17 T cell receptor beta chains in this list originate from one sample, sequenced in a study of T cell responses to AZD1222 COVID-19 vaccine. Using immunoSEQ multiplex PCR, the repertoire was profiled, and TCRdb retains in-frame clones only, with some absent. The sample consists of some 97,000 clones, approximately 91% of them appearing once. The source was peripheral blood, collected on day 0 of AZD1222 vaccination. These receptors all come from an adult in good health.

This chain connects TRBV19 to TRBJ2-2; 8 nucleotides match TRBD1. CDR1 is LNHDA and CDR2 is SQIVND in the germline V gene (reference sequence). With 5 bases clipped from V and 5 bases from J, the junction kept 7 bases outside the gene matches. The CDR3 runs to 15 residues. The CDR3 sequence is CASSLQGALTGELFF. For the CDR3, the DNA is TGTGCCAGTAGTCTCCAGGGGGCGCTTACCGGGGAGCTGTTTTTT.

The chain has TRBV3-1 (or the pseudogene TRBV3-2) and TRBJ1-4; D remains unclear. The V end was cut by 4 bases, the J end by 5 bases, with 5 bases between. Germline assignment: CDR1 LGHDT and CDR2 YNNKEL (reference sequence). The CDR3 is made up of 12 amino acids. CDR3 protein: CASSLGNEKLFF. For the CDR3, the DNA is TGTGCCAGCAGCCTCGGGAATGAAAAACTGTTTTTT.

The rearrangement joins TRBV2 to TRBJ2-4, with D perhaps matching TRBD1 or TRBD2 (5 bases each). The germline V gene has CDR1 SNHLY and CDR2 FYNNEI. The CDR3 runs 15 residues. V lost 7 bases to trimming and J lost 0 bases, with 13 bases between them. This CDR3 reads CASTIGGGAKNIQYF. DNA of the CDR3: TGTGCCAGCACTATTGGTGGGGGAGCCAAAAACATTCAGTACTTC. Complete variable domain (other parts from reference TRBV2 and TRBJ2-4): EPEVTQTPSHQVTQMGQEVILRCVPISNHLYFYWYRQILGQKVEFLVSFYNNEISEKSEIFDDQFSVERPDGSNFTLKIRSTKLEDSAMYFCASTIGGGAKNIQYFGAGTRLSVL.

The V gene is TRBV19, the J gene TRBJ2-2; D possibly corresponds to TRBD1 (5 bases). The CDR3 spans 18 residues. Germline V gene sequence: CDR1 LNHDA, CDR2 SQIVND (reference sequence). V lost 4 bases and J 6 bases, leaving 24 bases between the germline ends. Here the CDR3 DNA reads TGTGCCAGTAGTAAGTCATTGGATGGCAGGGATTTATCCGGGGAGCTGTTTTTT. This encodes CASSKSLDGRDLSGELFF.

The J gene is TRBJ2-3, the V gene TRBV18; 7 positions match TRBD1. The CDR3 is 15 amino acids. After removal of 3 bases from V and 6 bases from J, the junction contained 9 bases not matched to a gene. Germline CDR1 reads KGHSH; CDR2 reads LQKENI. The CDR3: CASSPPGQPPDTQYF. The CDR3, as DNA: TGTGCCAGCTCACCGCCGGGACAGCCTCCCGATACGCAGTATTTT.

There are a few counts of this clone. This chain links TRBV6-4 with TRBJ2-3; D remains unclear. There are 13 residues in the CDR3. Trimming cost V 2 bases and J 5 bases, with 8 bases left between them. Germline loops: CDR1 MRHNA, CDR2 SNTAGT. CDR3 in DNA: TGTGCCAGCAGTGACGAGGCGGAAGATACGCAGTATTTT. It is translated as CASSDEAEDTQYF.

The chain couples TRBV30 to TRBJ1-6; a weak D match, TRBD1 (5 bases). This CDR3 contains 14 residues. Germline V gene lookup returns CDR1 GTSNPN and CDR2 SVGIG (reference sequence). Trimming pared 5 bases from V and 6 bases from J, leaving 14 bases between. The CDR3 reads CAWDETGTNSPLHF. The DNA for the CDR3 is TGTGCCTGGGATGAGACGGGGACTAATTCACCCCTCCACTTT.

CDR3 sequence (DNA): TGTGCCAGCAACGAGTACGCTACGGGACCCCTCCACTTT. Translated, it gives CASNEYATGPLHF. This chain joins TRBV6-5 and TRBJ1-6; no clear D. The CDR3 covers 13 residues. The germline V and J ends were trimmed by 7 bases and 12 bases, with 16 bases remaining between them. The V gene's germline CDR1 is MNHEY and CDR2 SVGAGI.

The chain recombines TRBV9 with TRBJ1-1; 7 bases line up with TRBD1. The V segment lost 0 bases and the J segment 6 bases; nucleotides outside the gene matches: 2. This CDR3 is built from 13 residues. CDR1 and CDR2 from the germline V gene are SGDLS and YYNGEE. The CDR3 DNA reads TGTGCCAGCAGCGTAGTAGACAGGGCTGAAGCTTTCTTT. Its protein is CASSVVDRAEAFF.

V usage is TRBV2 and J usage is TRBJ1-5; TRBD1 matches 7 bases. CDR3 length: 15 residues. V was pared by 5 bases and J by 6 bases, with 10 bases of the junction left unmatched. The germline V gene has CDR1 SNHLY and CDR2 FYNNEI. The CDR3 region has the DNA TGTGCCAGCAGTCCCCCCAGGGGGGGGAGTCAGCCCCAGCATTTT. It is translated as CASSPPRGGSQPQHF.

J is TRBJ2-5 and V is TRBV21-1; the table's D call of TRBD1 was not tested on the DNA. TRBV21-1 is termed a pseudogene. The CDR3 runs 14 residues. The CDR3, as DNA: TGTGCCAGCAGCAACCCCACAGGGGGAGAGACCCAGTACTTC. Encoded protein: CASSNPTGGETQYF.

The chain recombines TRBV12-3 or TRBV12-4 with TRBJ1-2, with 8 positions matching TRBD1. Germline trimming cut 5 bases from V and 4 bases from J; bases unmatched to any gene: 3. The CDR3 totals 13 residues. CDR3 nucleotide sequence: TGTGCCAGCAGTAGGGACAGGACCTATGGCTACACCTTC. Encoded protein: CASSRDRTYGYTF.

The J gene is TRBJ2-1, the V gene TRBV7-3; TRBD1 agrees at 9 bases. The germline V gene has CDR1 SGHTA and CDR2 FQGTGA. This CDR3 is built from 14 residues. Germline trimming cut 5 bases from V and 10 bases from J; bases unmatched to any gene: 9. The CDR3 protein is CASSQWTGAEEQFF. CDR3 coding DNA: TGTGCCAGCAGCCAATGGACAGGGGCGGAAGAGCAGTTCTTC.

J is TRBJ1-4 and V is TRBV7-9, with D unclear. This CDR3 spans 18 amino acids. Germline values: CDR1 SEHNR, CDR2 FQNEAQ (reference sequence). V was pared by 3 bases and J by 4 bases, with 21 bases between. The CDR3 sequence is CASSFAVRSGVLNEKLFF. The CDR3 DNA is TGTGCCAGCAGCTTCGCCGTTAGGTCGGGAGTACTTAATGAAAAACTGTTTTTT.

This clone has just a few counts. This rearrangement joins TRBV9 to TRBJ2-7, with no clear D. The CDR3 loop spans 14 amino acids. V shed 4 bases and J shed 2 bases, with 13 bases lying between them. The germline V gene encodes CDR1 SGDLS and CDR2 YYNGEE. For the CDR3, the DNA is TGTGCCAGCAGCCCCCCCAGGACCCCCTACGAGCAGTACTTC. This translates into CASSPPRTPYEQYF.

The rearrangement links TRBV5-1 to TRBJ2-3; D may be TRBD2 (5 bases). V was pared by 4 bases and J by 5 bases, with 14 bases between. From germline, CDR1 is SGHRS and CDR2 YFSETQ. The CDR3 runs 14 residues. The CDR3 spells CASSPRRAGDTQYF. CDR3 sequence (DNA): TGCGCCAGCAGCCCCAGGCGGGCTGGAGATACGCAGTATTTT.

This clone has only a few counts. The chain links TRBV28 to TRBJ1-1; possibly TRBD1 for D (6 bases). Germline V lookup: CDR1 MDHEN, CDR2 SYDVKM. Deletions cut 4 bases from V and 3 bases from J, with 12 bases between. The CDR3 sequence is 14 residues long. CDR3 sequence reads: CASSYPRGHTEAFF. The DNA for the CDR3 is TGTGCCAGCAGTTACCCACGGGGGCACACTGAAGCTTTCTTT.